Presented here are 8 T cell receptor beta chains from one specimen sequenced in a study of shared clonotypes between healthy human individuals. Assay used: immunoSEQ multiplex PCR; TCRdb lists only in-frame clones, some missing. The table includes about 1.5 million clones, roughly 96% detected once. Sequencing was done on a sample of naive CD4+ T cells sorted from blood. Subset meaning: CD45RA+ positively selected. The receptors stem from a man aged 25 to 40 in good health.

The V and J genes are TRBV19 and TRBJ1-5, with D maybe TRBD1 (5 bases). Deletions cut 3 bases from V and 4 bases from J, with 16 bases between. Germline V lookup: CDR1 LNHDA, CDR2 SQIVND (reference sequence). The CDR3 is 16 amino acids. In DNA form, the CDR3 reads TGTGCCAGTAGTATCCCCAAACAGGCGGCGAATCAGCCCCAGCATTTT. Residues: CASSIPKQAANQPQHF.

J is TRBJ2-7 and V is TRBV6-5; tentatively, D is TRBD1 or TRBD2 (5 bases each). The CDR3 runs to 15 residues. Per germline, CDR1 MNHEY and CDR2 SVGAGI. Trimming left V 0 bases short and J 0 bases short, with 9 bases between. CDR3 sequence reads: CASSYSGDPSYEQYF. The CDR3 DNA sequence: TGTGCCAGCAGTTACTCGGGGGATCCCTCCTACGAGCAGTACTTC.

The chain has TRBV6-6 and TRBJ2-5; D might be TRBD1 or TRBD2, each matching 5 bases. The germline V gene has CDR1 MNHNY and CDR2 SVGAGI (reference sequence). The CDR3 spans 15 residues. The ends were cut back, 1 base at V and 2 bases at J, with 11 bases in the middle. DNA for the CDR3: TGTGCCAGCAGTTACTTTTGGGACCATCAAGAGACCCAGTACTTC. It is translated as CASSYFWDHQETQYF.

This clone was counted once. Different DNA sequences within this sample yield the same CDR3. The chain couples TRBV10-1 to TRBJ1-5; no clear D gene. The V and J ends lost 2 bases and 1 base respectively, with 3 bases between them. The CDR3 has 13 amino acids. Per germline, CDR1 WNHNN and CDR2 SYGVQD (reference sequence). Here the CDR3 reads CASSEGSNQPQHF. CDR3 in DNA: TGCGCCAGCAGTGAGGGAAGCAATCAGCCCCAGCATTTT.

This sequence joins TRBV10-3 and TRBJ2-7; D may be TRBD2 (5 bases). CDR1 and CDR2 from the germline V gene are ENHRY and SYGVKD. The CDR3 has 13 amino acids. Deletions cut 4 bases from V and 4 bases from J, with 11 bases between. In DNA form, the CDR3 reads TGTGCCATCAGTGGACTACTGGAATACGAGCAGTACTTC. Translated: CAISGLLEYEQYF.

The V gene is TRBV25-1, the J gene TRBJ2-2, with 9 bases fitting TRBD1. The germline gives CDR1 MGHDK, CDR2 SYGVNS. Trimming took 6 bases from V and 6 from J; bases not matched to a gene: 5. The CDR3 has 14 residues. CDR3 sequence reads: CASSRTGEAGELFF. The CDR3 nucleotides are TGTGCCAGCAGCCGGACAGGGGAGGCCGGGGAGCTGTTTTTT.

In regard to this clone: The same CDR3 also results from other DNA sequences found in this sample. V usage is TRBV2 and J usage is TRBJ2-3, with D hard to call. V was cut by 1 base and J by 0 bases, with 5 bases left in between. Germline CDR1 SNHLY, CDR2 FYNNEI. The CDR3 is 14 residues long. The CDR3 region is CASSEGLSTDTQYF. DNA of the CDR3: TGTGCCAGCAGTGAAGGTTTAAGCACAGATACGCAGTATTTT. The variable domain in full, completed from reference TRBV2 and TRBJ2-3, reads EPEVTQTPSHQVTQMGQEVILRCVPISNHLYFYWYRQILGQKVEFLVSFYNNEISEKSEIFDDQFSVERPDGSNFTLKIRSTKLEDSAMYFCASSEGLSTDTQYFGPGTRLTVL.

The gene calls are TRBV25-1 and TRBJ2-1, with 7 bases that match TRBD2. The CDR3 contains 16 residues. The J segment lost 7 bases and the V segment lost 1 base, leaving 10 bases of the junction unmatched. Germline V lookup: CDR1 MGHDK, CDR2 SYGVNS. CDR3 nucleotides: TGTGCCAGCAGTGAATTCACGGGAGGTTCAACTAATGAGCAGTTCTTC. Its protein is CASSEFTGGSTNEQFF.